This T cell receptor (beta chain) came from a study of blood T cells in healthy people across ages. Study-wide points: Per million T cells, the diversity of TCR beta decreased roughly linearly as age advanced. Naive and antigen-experienced cells were not separated, limiting conclusive comparison.

Then a second PCR, running about 7 to 11 cycles, was carried out with a sample-barcoded 5' primer and a J-beta primer mix. Each cDNA molecule, via a template-switch adaptor with 12 random nucleotides, was tagged. One entry per CDR3 protein, called by TCRdb with MiXCR from the 5' RACE reads. Among 550,000 to 700,000 distinct CDR3 sequences listed, 27% were seen once. The CDR3 covers 15 residues. From germline, CDR1 is SGHRS and CDR2 YFSETQ. V lost 4 bases to trimming and J lost 3 bases, with 13 bases between them. This clonotype was seen more than once but under ten times. What it binds is not known. The source is a woman in her seventies in good health. The genes are TRBV5-1 and TRBJ1-4; D not resolved. The sequenced material came from blood. In nucleotides, the CDR3 is TGCGCCAGCAGCCGGGGATCGGTGCCTAATGAAAAACTGTTTTTT. Protein: CASSRGSVPNEKLFF.